This is a list of T cell receptor beta chains from one sample in a study of cytotoxic CD8 clonotypes in ibrutinib-treated CLL. Sequencing used immunoSEQ multiplex PCR; TCRdb keeps in-frame clones, though not all of them. The data show around 250,000 clones, with 70% seen just once and approximately 15% held by the top ten. Sequenced here: PBMCs, sampled after 24 months of ibrutinib treatment. These TCRs come from a human donor with chronic lymphocytic leukemia. The CDR3 runs from the conserved cysteine through the conserved F or W. The order of the fields is clone size, D gene, V gene, J gene, CDR3 DNA, CDR3 protein. A D gene is named only where the DNA matches it firmly. Size is stated for part of the rows, as once, few or many counts, or as a class when the clone is expanded.

abundance: .; d_gene: .; v_gene: TRBV7-9; j_gene: TRBJ2-2; CDR3nt: TGTGCCAGCAGCGATACCGGGGAGCTGTTTTTT; CDR3aa: CASSDTGELFF
abundance: .; d_gene: TRBD1; v_gene: TRBV15; j_gene: TRBJ1-1; CDR3nt: TGTGCCACCAGCAGGGCCGGGACAGGGGGGGACGCTGAAGCTTTCTTT; CDR3aa: CATSRAGTGGDAEAFF
abundance: .; d_gene: .; v_gene: TRBV25-1; j_gene: TRBJ2-7; CDR3nt: TGTGCCAGCAGTGATTACGACGAGCAGTACTTC; CDR3aa: CASSDYDEQYF
abundance: .; d_gene: TRBD2; v_gene: TRBV27; j_gene: TRBJ2-1; CDR3nt: TGTGCCAGCAGTTTAGGGGCCCCGGGCGGGGGTATACTCAATGAGCAGTTCTTC; CDR3aa: CASSLGAPGGGILNEQFF
abundance: .; d_gene: TRBD2; v_gene: TRBV28; j_gene: TRBJ2-1; CDR3nt: TGTGCCAGCAGTTTCTTGGGACTAGAAAACAATGAGCAGTTCTTC; CDR3aa: CASSFLGLENNEQFF
abundance: .; d_gene: TRBD2; v_gene: TRBV29-1; j_gene: TRBJ2-3; CDR3nt: TGCAGCGTGGATGGACTAGTCGGTTCCCCAGATACGCAGTATTTT; CDR3aa: CSVDGLVGSPDTQYF
abundance: .; d_gene: .; v_gene: TRBV28; j_gene: TRBJ2-5; CDR3nt: TGTGCCAGCAGTTTATTCATGACAGGTGGGGAGACCCAGTACTTC; CDR3aa: CASSLFMTGGETQYF
abundance: .; d_gene: .; v_gene: TRBV18; j_gene: TRBJ2-7; CDR3nt: TGTGCCAGCTCACCCCGCTCCTACGAGCAGTACTTC; CDR3aa: CASSPRSYEQYF
abundance: .; d_gene: TRBD1; v_gene: TRBV9; j_gene: TRBJ2-2; CDR3nt: TGTGCCAGCAGCGTAGGAGGGGGCGGTAAGACCGGGGAGCTGTTTTTT; CDR3aa: CASSVGGGGKTGELFF
abundance: .; d_gene: TRBD1; v_gene: TRBV28; j_gene: TRBJ1-2; CDR3nt: TGTGCCAGCAGCCAACAGGGGGGGGATCGGTATGGCTACACCTTC; CDR3aa: CASSQQGGDRYGYTF
abundance: .; d_gene: TRBD1; v_gene: TRBV19; j_gene: TRBJ2-1; CDR3nt: TGTGCCTCTCACAGGGGAGTATTTGAGCAGTTCTTC; CDR3aa: CASHRGVFEQFF
abundance: few; d_gene: .; v_gene: TRBV11-3; j_gene: TRBJ1-2; CDR3nt: TGTGCCAGCAGCGGAAGGGATTTCTATGGTTACACCTTC; CDR3aa: CASSGRDFYGYTF
abundance: .; d_gene: TRBD1; v_gene: TRBV5-4; j_gene: TRBJ2-6; CDR3nt: TGTGCCAAATCAGGGGGCGGGCCTTCCAGTGGGGCCAACGTCCTGACTTTC; CDR3aa: CAKSGGGPSSGANVLTF
abundance: .; d_gene: .; v_gene: TRBV7-6; j_gene: TRBJ2-1; CDR3nt: TGTGCCATTCGGGCGGGCAATGAGCAGTTCTTC; CDR3aa: CAIRAGNEQFF
abundance: .; d_gene: TRBD2; v_gene: TRBV29-1; j_gene: TRBJ2-1; CDR3nt: TGCAGCGTTGGTTTAGGACTAGCGGCCTACAATGAGCAGTTCTTC; CDR3aa: CSVGLGLAAYNEQFF
abundance: .; d_gene: TRBD2; v_gene: TRBV19; j_gene: TRBJ2-1; CDR3nt: TGTGCCAGTAGCCGAGCGGGGGGGGTCTACAATGAGCAGTTCTTC; CDR3aa: CASSRAGGVYNEQFF
abundance: .; d_gene: TRBD1; v_gene: TRBV6-1; j_gene: TRBJ1-2; CDR3nt: TGTGCCAGCAGTGAGAACCTCAACGGACAGGGCGCTAACTATGGCTACACCTTC; CDR3aa: CASSENLNGQGANYGYTF
abundance: .; d_gene: TRBD2; v_gene: TRBV15; j_gene: TRBJ2-5; CDR3nt: TGTGCCACCAGCAGGGGGACTAGCGGGACGAAAGAGACCCAGTACTTC; CDR3aa: CATSRGTSGTKETQYF
abundance: .; d_gene: TRBD2; v_gene: TRBV6-6; j_gene: TRBJ2-3; CDR3nt: TGTGCCAGCAGTTTTCAAGCGGGAGTTTTAGATACGCAGTATTTT; CDR3aa: CASSFQAGVLDTQYF
abundance: .; d_gene: TRBD2; v_gene: TRBV7-3; j_gene: TRBJ2-7; CDR3nt: TGTGCCAGCAGGCTCTCAGCGGGGGCCTACGAGCAGTACTTC; CDR3aa: CASRLSAGAYEQYF
abundance: .; d_gene: TRBD2; v_gene: TRBV5-6; j_gene: TRBJ2-3; CDR3nt: TGTGCCAGCAGCTTGACTAGCGGGAAGTCAGATACGCAGTATTTT; CDR3aa: CASSLTSGKSDTQYF
abundance: .; d_gene: TRBD1; v_gene: TRBV19; j_gene: TRBJ2-7; CDR3nt: TGTGCCAGTAAACGGGGACAGGGGACAACCTACGAGCAGTACTTC; CDR3aa: CASKRGQGTTYEQYF
abundance: few; d_gene: TRBD1; v_gene: TRBV28; j_gene: TRBJ2-7; CDR3nt: TGTGCCAGCAGTGGAGGGACAGGGGGCAGGTACGAGCAGTACTTC; CDR3aa: CASSGGTGGRYEQYF
abundance: .; d_gene: .; v_gene: TRBV30; j_gene: TRBJ1-6; CDR3nt: TGTGCCTGGATGCAAAATAGGAACAGTTCACCCCTCCACTTT; CDR3aa: CAWMQNRNSSPLHF
abundance: .; d_gene: .; v_gene: TRBV23-1; j_gene: TRBJ2-3; CDR3nt: TGCGCCAGCAGTCAACCACTTTCCTATCCAAAACGCACAGATACGCAGTATTTT; CDR3aa: CASSQPLSYPKRTDTQYF
abundance: .; d_gene: TRBD2; v_gene: TRBV19; j_gene: TRBJ2-2; CDR3nt: TGTGCCAGTAGTATAGTAGAAGCGGGAGAGCGCAACACCGGGGAGCTGTTTTTT; CDR3aa: CASSIVEAGERNTGELFF
abundance: few; d_gene: .; v_gene: TRBV7-2; j_gene: TRBJ1-5; CDR3nt: TGTGCCAGCAGAATTAGGGGGGGCGGAGGTCAGCCCCAGCATTTT; CDR3aa: CASRIRGGGGQPQHF
abundance: .; d_gene: .; v_gene: TRBV6-5; j_gene: TRBJ2-2; CDR3nt: TGTGCCAGCAGTTACGTGACCGGGGAGCTGTTTTTT; CDR3aa: CASSYVTGELFF